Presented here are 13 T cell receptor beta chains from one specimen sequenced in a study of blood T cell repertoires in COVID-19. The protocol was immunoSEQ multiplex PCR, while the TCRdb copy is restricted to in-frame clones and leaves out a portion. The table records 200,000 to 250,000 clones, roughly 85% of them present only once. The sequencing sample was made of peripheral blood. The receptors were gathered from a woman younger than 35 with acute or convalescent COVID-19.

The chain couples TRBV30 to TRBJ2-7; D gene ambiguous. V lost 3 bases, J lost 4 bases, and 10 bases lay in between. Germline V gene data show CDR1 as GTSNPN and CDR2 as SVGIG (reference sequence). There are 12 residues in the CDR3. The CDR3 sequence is CAWSGVRYEQYF. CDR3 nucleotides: TGTGCCTGGAGCGGTGTAAGATACGAGCAGTACTTC.

The CDR3 DNA reads TGTGCCACCAGTGATCCTACAGGGGGATATTACACAGATACGCAGTATTTT. This encodes CATSDPTGGYYTDTQYF. The chain combines TRBV24-1 with TRBJ2-3, with 8 bases fitting TRBD1. Trimming took 3 bases from V and 2 from J; bases not matched to a gene: 9. The CDR3 loop spans 17 amino acids. Germline values: CDR1 KGHDR, CDR2 SFDVKD.

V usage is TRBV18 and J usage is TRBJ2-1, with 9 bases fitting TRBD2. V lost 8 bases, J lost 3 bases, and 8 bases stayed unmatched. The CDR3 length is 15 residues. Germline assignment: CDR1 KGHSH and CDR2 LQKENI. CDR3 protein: CASSPGLANYNEQFF. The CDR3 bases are TGTGCCAGCAGCCCGGGACTAGCAAACTACAATGAGCAGTTCTTC.

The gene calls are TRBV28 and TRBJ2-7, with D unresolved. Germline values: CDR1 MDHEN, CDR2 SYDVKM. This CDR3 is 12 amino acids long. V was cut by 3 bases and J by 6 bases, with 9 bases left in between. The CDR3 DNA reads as TGTGCCAGCAGTTTTTCATCAGTCGAGCAGTACTTC. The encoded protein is CASSFSSVEQYF.

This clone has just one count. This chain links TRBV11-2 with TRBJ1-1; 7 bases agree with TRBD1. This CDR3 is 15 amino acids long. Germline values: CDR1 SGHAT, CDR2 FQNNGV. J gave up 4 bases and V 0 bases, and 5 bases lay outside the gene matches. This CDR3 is CASSLDGQGGTEAFF. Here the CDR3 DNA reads TGTGCCAGCAGCTTAGATGGTCAGGGGGGCACTGAAGCTTTCTTT.

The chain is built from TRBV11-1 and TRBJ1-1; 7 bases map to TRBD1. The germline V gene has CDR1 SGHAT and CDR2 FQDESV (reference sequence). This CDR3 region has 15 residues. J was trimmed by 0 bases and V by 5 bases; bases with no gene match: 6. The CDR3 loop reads CASSPDRAVNTEAFF. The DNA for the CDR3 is TGTGCCAGCAGCCCCGACAGGGCTGTGAACACTGAAGCTTTCTTT. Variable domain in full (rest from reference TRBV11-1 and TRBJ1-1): EAEVAQSPRYKITEKSQAVAFWCDPISGHATLYWYRQILGQGPELLVQFQDESVVDDSQLPKDRFSAERLKGVDSTLKIQPAELGDSAMYLCASSPDRAVNTEAFFGQGTRLTVV.

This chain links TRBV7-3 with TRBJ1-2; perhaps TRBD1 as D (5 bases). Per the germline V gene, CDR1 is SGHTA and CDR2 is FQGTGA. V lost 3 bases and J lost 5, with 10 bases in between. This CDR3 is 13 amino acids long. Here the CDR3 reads CASSFDGGYGYTF. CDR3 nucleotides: TGTGCCAGCAGCTTTGACGGGGGGTATGGCTACACCTTC.

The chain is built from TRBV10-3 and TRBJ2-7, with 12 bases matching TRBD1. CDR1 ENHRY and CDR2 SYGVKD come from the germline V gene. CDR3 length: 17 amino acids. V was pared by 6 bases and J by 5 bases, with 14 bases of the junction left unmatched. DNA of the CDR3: TGTGCCATCAGAAGATTAACCGGGACAGGGGGCTGGAACGAGCAGTACTTC. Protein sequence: CAIRRLTGTGGWNEQYF.

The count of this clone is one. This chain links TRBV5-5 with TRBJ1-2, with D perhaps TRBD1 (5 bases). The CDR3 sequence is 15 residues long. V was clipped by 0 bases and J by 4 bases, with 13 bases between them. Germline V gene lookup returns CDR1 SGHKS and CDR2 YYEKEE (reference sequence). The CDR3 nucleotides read TGTGCCAGCAGCTTGGACGGGGGGTCCTCCTATGGCTACACCTTC. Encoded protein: CASSLDGGSSYGYTF.

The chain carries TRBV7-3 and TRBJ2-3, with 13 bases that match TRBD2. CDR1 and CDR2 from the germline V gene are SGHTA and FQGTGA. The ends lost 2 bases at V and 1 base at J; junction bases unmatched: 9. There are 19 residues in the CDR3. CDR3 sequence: CASSLGTSGKIWGTDTQYF. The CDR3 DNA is TGTGCCAGCAGCTTAGGGACTAGCGGGAAAATCTGGGGCACAGATACGCAGTATTTT.

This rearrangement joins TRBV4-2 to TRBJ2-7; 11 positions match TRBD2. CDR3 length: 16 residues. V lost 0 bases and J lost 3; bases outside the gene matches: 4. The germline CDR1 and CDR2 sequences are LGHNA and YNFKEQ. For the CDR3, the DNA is TGTGCCAGCAGCCAAGAGACTAGCGGGGACAACTACGAGCAGTACTTC. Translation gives CASSQETSGDNYEQYF.

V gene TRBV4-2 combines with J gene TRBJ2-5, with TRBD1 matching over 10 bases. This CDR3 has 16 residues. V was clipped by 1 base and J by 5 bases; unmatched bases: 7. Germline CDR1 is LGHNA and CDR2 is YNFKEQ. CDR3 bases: TGTGCCAGCAGCCAAGCTGGGACAGGGGAGGGGGAGACCCAGTACTTC. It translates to CASSQAGTGEGETQYF.

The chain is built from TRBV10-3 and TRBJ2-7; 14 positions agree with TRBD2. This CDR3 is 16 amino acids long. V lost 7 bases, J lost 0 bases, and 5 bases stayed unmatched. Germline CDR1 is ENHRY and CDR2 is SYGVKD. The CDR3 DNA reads TGTGCCATCAAAAGGACTAGCGGGGGGAACTCCTACGAGCAGTACTTC. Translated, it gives CAIKRTSGGNSYEQYF.